This record covers a single T cell receptor beta chain. What antigen it recognizes has not been identified. It has no much larger one-base neighbor in the sample; base qualities were not kept. The data were obtained in a study of OX40 agonist ivuxolimab in advanced cancers. As for the study more broadly: Ivuxolimab, which targeted the costimulatory receptor OX40 (CD134), was an agonistic, fully human IgG2 monoclonal antibody. Peripheral TCRbeta sequencing was intended to test whether TCR sequence diversity was altered and clonal T-cell expansion was caused by ivuxolimab. Three dose-escalation patients achieved partial responses, one with hepatocellular carcinoma and two with cutaneous melanoma. The paper reports the monotherapy dose-escalation portion (N ≈ 52 patients) of the phase I ivuxolimab trial. Intravenous ivuxolimab was administered to patients every 2 weeks at six dose levels: 0.01, 0.1, 0.3, 1.5, 3 and 10 mg/kg. The dose-escalation cohort was about 83% male with a mean age of approximately 60 years, ranging from roughly 20 to 80. Patients were allowed to have had prior anti-PD-1, anti-PD-L1 or anti-CTLA-4 therapy, and approximately 40% of the dose-escalation patients had previously received checkpoint inhibitors. Among the roughly 52 dose-escalation patients, around 19 had hepatocellular carcinoma, approximately 15 melanoma, 9 renal cell carcinoma and 9 head and neck cancer. Results and caveats for the whole study, not just this receptor: After ivuxolimab, more expanded clones were found on average in CD8+ T cells than in CD4+ T cells. The antigen specificity of the peripheral T cells that underwent clonal expansion was not determined. Low levels of normalized T-cell clonal expansion were also seen in some nonresponding patients. In partial responders in the 0.1-3.0 mg/kg groups, normalized peripheral clonal expansion was found to be among the lowest, especially among CD8+ T cells. Clonal expansion of both CD4+ and CD8+ blood T cells was observed from baseline to week 6 at doses 0.1 to 3.0 mg/kg.

Genomic DNA was extracted from sorted cells for sequencing of the TCRbeta CDR3 region. The immunoSEQ Assay was used for sequencing of TCRbeta CDR3 regions. TCRdb limited this immuneACCESS table to in-frame rearrangements with V and J called. A share of clones is missing; checked studies link under half to unresolved V genes, and the rest is unexplained. Counted in this sample were under 75,000 clones; about nine tenths of them appeared once. In total, the top ten clones hold around a quarter of the sample. Patients with autoimmune disease history or receiving systemic immunosuppression were excluded from the trial. Peripheral blood for TCR sequencing was collected from all dose cohorts at baseline, on cycle 4 day 1, and on cycle 7 day 1. The samples were taken from a phase I, first-in-human, multicenter, open-label dose-escalation trial of ivuxolimab. Adults with locally advanced or metastatic head and neck squamous cell, hepatocellular, melanoma or renal cell carcinoma were enrolled in the trial. CD4+ and CD8+ T cells were sorted separately from peripheral blood before TCR sequencing.

Per the germline V gene, SGHTA is the CDR1 and FQGNSA is the CDR2. V is shortened by 5 bases, J by 3 bases, and the region joining them spans 10 bases. The CDR3, from cysteine to phenylalanine, totals 13 residues. The retained sequence is limited to the CDR3, 39 bases, with the frame set at the first base. This TCR derives from an adult with an advanced solid tumor such as melanoma, head and neck, liver or kidney cancer. The V and J segments used are TRBV7-2 and TRBJ2-5; no D segment can be confidently identified. The sequencing used CD4+ or CD8+ T cells sorted from blood, collected in a trial of the OX40 agonist ivuxolimab. The DNA is as follows: TGTGCCAGCAGCGACATCCCAGAAGAGACCCAGTACTTC. Its protein is CASSDIPEETQYF.